This T cell receptor beta chain appears in the sequencing data of a study of blood T cell repertoires in COVID-19. Study-wide context: Acute and convalescent COVID-19 samples came from the United States, Italy and Spain. The analysed material was cDNA or gDNA that came from T cells, B-cell-depleted T cells, or PBMCs.

In the source study's methods: Amplified reference gene primers provided the basis for estimating nucleated cell counts. TCRdb keeps only in-frame clones here, not all; method: immunoSEQ multiplex PCR. V, J and clone size derive from that table, while D and trimming were established from the DNA sequence. The sample has about 39,000 clones, 91% seen once. The CDR3 is 15 residues long. Germline loops: CDR1 SGDLS, CDR2 YYNGEE. Unmatched junction bases numbered 4, after V lost 0 bases and J lost 6 bases. V is TRBV9 and J is TRBJ2-1; 9 bases map to TRBD1. The sequencing input was peripheral blood. The sequence came from a man in his fifties or sixties with active COVID-19. CDR3 coding DNA: TGTGCCAGCAGCGTAGGGACAGGGGCGGGCAATGAGCAGTTCTTC. This gives the protein CASSVGTGAGNEQFF.